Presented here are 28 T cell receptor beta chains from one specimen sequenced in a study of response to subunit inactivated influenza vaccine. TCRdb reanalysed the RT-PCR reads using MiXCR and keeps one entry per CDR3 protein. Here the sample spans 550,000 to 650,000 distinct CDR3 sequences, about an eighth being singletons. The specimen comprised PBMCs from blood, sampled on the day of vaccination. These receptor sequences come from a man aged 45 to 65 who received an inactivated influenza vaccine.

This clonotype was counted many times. DNA for the CDR3: TGTGCCAGCAGTTTAGCCAGACCTGAAGCTTTCTTT. It yields the protein CASSLARPEAFF. The genes are TRBV12-3 or TRBV12-4 and TRBJ1-1; D remains unclear. With 0 bases removed from V and 6 bases from J, the gap between germline ends came to 5 bases. The CDR3 contains 12 residues.

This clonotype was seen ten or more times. CDR3: CASSQSWTGWDEQFF. CDR3 DNA: TGCGCCAGCAGCCAGAGTTGGACAGGTTGGGATGAGCAGTTCTTC. The V and J genes are TRBV4-3 and TRBJ2-1; 7 bases agree with TRBD1. This CDR3 contains 15 residues. V shed 3 bases, J shed 8 bases, and the junction held 10 bases outside the gene matches. Germline V gene sequence: CDR1 LGHNA, CDR2 YSLEER.

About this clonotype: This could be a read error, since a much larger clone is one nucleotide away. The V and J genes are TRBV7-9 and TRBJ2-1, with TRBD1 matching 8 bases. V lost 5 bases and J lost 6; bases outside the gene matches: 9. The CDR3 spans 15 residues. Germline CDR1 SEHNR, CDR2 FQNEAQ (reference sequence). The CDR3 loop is CASSPSGTGFNEQFF. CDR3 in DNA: TGTGCCAGCAGCCCATCTGGGACAGGCTTCAATGAGCAGTTCTTC.

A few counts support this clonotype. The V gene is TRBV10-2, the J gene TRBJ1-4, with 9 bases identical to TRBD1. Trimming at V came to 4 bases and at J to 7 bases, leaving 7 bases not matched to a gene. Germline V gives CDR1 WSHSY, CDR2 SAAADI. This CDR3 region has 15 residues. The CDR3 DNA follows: TGCGCCAGCAGTGCCACGACAGGGGGGACTGAAAAACTGTTTTTT. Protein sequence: CASSATTGGTEKLFF.

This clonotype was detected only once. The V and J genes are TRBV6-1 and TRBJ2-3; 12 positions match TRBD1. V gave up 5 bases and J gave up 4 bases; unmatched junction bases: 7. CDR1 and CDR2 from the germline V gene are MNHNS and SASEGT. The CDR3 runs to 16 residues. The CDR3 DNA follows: TGTGCCAGCAGTAAATCCGGGACAGGGGGCGCAGATACGCAGTATTTT. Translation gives CASSKSGTGGADTQYF.

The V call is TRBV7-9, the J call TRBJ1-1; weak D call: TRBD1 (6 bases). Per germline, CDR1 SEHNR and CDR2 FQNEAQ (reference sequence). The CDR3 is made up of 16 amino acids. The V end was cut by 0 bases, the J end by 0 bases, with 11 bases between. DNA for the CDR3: TGTGCCAGCAGCTTAGCAGGGGGTCCCATGAACACTGAAGCTTTCTTT. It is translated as CASSLAGGPMNTEAFF.

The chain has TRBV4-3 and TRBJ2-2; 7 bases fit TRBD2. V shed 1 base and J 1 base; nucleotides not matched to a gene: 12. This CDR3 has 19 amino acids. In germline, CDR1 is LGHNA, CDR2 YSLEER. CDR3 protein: CASSQVFAGASKNTGELFF. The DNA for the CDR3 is TGCGCCAGCAGCCAAGTATTTGCGGGAGCTTCTAAGAACACCGGGGAGCTGTTTTTT.

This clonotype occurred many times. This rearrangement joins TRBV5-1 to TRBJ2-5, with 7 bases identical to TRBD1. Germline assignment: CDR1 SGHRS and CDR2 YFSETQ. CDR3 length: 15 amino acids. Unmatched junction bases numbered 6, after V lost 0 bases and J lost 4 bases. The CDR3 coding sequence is TGCGCCAGCAGCTTGGATTGGCACAGGGGAGAGACCCAGTACTTC. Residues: CASSLDWHRGETQYF.

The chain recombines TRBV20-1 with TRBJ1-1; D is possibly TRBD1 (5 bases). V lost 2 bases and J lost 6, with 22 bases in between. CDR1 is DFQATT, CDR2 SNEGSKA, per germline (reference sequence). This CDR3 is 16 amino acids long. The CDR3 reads CSARRVGVWPWAEAFF. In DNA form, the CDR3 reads TGCAGTGCTAGAAGGGTGGGGGTTTGGCCGTGGGCTGAAGCTTTCTTT.

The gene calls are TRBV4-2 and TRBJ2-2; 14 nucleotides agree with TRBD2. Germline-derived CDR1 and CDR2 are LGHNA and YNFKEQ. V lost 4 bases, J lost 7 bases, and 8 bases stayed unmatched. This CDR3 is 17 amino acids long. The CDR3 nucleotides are TGTGCCAGCAGCCTAGGGACTAGCGGGAGTGGTATCGGGGAGCTGTTTTTT. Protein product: CASSLGTSGSGIGELFF.

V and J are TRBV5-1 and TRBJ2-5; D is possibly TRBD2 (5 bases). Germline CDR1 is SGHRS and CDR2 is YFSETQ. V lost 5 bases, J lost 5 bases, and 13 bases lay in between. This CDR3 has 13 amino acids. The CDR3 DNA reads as TGCGCCAGCAGGCCAGGAGGTTCGGAGACCCAGTACTTC. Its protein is CASRPGGSETQYF.

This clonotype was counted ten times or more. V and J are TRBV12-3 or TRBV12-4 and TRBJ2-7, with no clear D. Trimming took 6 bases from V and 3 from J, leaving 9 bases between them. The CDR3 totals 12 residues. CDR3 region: CASSNRNYEQYF. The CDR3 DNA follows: TGTGCCAGCAGCAACAGAAACTACGAGCAGTACTTC.

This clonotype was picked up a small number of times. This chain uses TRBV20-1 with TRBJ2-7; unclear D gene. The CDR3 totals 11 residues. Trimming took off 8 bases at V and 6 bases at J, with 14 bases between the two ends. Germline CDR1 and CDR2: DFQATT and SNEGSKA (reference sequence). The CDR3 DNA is TGCAGTACTTCACATTTAGGCGAGCAGTACTTC. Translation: CSTSHLGEQYF.

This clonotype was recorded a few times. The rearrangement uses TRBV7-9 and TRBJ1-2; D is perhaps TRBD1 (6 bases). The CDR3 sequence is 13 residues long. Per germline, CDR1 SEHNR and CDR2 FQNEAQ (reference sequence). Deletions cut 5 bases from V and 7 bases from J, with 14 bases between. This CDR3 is CASSPRGDTGYTF. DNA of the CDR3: TGTGCCAGCAGCCCCCGCGGGGACACTGGCTACACCTTC. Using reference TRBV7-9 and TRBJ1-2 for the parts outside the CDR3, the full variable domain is DTGVSQNPRHKITKRGQNVTFRCDPISEHNRLYWYRQTLGQGPEFLTYFQNEAQLEKSRLLSDRFSAERPKGSFSTLEIQRTEQGDSAMYLCASSPRGDTGYTFGSGTRLTVV.

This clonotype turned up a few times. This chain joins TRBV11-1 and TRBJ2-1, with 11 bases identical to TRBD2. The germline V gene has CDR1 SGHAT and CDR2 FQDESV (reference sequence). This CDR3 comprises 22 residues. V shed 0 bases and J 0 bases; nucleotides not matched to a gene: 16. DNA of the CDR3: TGTGCCAGCAGCTTAGCACCTCCGGCTAGCGGGAGGTCCCCAGGCTCCTACAATGAGCAGTTCTTC. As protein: CASSLAPPASGRSPGSYNEQFF.

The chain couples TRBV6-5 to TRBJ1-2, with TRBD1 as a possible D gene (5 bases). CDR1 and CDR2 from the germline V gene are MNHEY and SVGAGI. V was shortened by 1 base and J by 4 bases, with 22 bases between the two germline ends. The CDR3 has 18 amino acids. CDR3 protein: CASSYLVGERQISYGYTF. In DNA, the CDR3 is TGTGCCAGCAGTTACTTGGTAGGGGAGAGACAAATCTCCTATGGCTACACCTTC.

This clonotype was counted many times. For the CDR3, the DNA is TGTGCCAGCAGTTCAACAGGGTCCTACAATGAGCAGTTCTTC. The encoded protein is CASSSTGSYNEQFF. The chain carries TRBV6-2 or TRBV6-3 and TRBJ2-1; D is perhaps TRBD1 (6 bases). The CDR3 spans 14 residues. Germline values: CDR1 MNHEY, CDR2 SVGEGT. Trimming left V 4 bases short and J 1 base short, with 8 bases between.

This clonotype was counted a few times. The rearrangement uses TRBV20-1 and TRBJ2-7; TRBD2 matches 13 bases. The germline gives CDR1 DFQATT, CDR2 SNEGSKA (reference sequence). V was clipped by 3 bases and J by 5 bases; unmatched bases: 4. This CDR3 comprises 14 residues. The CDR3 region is CSARGLAGINEQYF. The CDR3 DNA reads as TGCAGTGCTAGGGGACTAGCGGGAATCAACGAGCAGTACTTC.

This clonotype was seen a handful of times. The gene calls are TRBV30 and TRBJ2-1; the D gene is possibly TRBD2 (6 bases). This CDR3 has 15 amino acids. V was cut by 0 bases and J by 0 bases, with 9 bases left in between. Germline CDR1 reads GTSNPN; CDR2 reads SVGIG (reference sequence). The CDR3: CAWSVGRSSYNEQFF. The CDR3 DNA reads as TGTGCCTGGAGTGTAGGGAGGAGCTCCTACAATGAGCAGTTCTTC.

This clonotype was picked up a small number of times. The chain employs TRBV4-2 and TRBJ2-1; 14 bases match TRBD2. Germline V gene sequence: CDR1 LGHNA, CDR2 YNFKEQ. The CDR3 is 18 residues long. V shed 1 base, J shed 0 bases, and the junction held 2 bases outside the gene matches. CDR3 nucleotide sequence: TGTGCCAGCAGCCAAGGGACTAGCGGGAGGAGCTCCTACAATGAGCAGTTCTTC. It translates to CASSQGTSGRSSYNEQFF.

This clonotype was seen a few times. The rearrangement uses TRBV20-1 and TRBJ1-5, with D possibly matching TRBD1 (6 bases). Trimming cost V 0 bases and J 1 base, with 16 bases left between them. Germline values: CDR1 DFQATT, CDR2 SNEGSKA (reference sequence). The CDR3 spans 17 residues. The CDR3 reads CSARDPTETGSNQPQHF. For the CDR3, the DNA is TGCAGTGCTAGAGACCCTACGGAGACAGGAAGCAATCAGCCCCAGCATTTT.

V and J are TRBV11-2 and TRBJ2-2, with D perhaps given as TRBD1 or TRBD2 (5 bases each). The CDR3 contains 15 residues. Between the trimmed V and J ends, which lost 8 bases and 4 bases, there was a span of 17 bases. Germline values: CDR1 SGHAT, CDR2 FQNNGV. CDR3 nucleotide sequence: TGTGCCAGCTTCCGCCCGGGGCCCAGCACCGGGGAGCTGTTTTTT. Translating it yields CASFRPGPSTGELFF.

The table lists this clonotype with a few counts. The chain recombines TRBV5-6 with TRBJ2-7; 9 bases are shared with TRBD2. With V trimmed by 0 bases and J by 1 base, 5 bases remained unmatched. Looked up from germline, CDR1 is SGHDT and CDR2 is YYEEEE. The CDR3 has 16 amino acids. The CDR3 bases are TGTGCCAGCAGCTTGGGGCGGGAGGGCCTATCCTACGAGCAGTACTTC. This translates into CASSLGREGLSYEQYF.

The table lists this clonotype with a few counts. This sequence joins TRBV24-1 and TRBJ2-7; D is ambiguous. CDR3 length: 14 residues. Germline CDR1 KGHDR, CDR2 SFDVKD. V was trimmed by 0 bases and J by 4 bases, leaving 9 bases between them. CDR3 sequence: CATSDLSVGYEQYF. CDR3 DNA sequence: TGTGCCACCAGTGATTTGTCTGTCGGTTACGAGCAGTACTTC.

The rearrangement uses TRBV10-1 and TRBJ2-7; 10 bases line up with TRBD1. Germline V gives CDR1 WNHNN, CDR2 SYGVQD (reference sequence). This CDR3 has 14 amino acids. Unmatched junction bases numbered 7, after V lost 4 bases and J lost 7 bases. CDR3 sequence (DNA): TGCGCCAGCAGTGGCGACAGGGGGCATCAGGAGCAGTACTTC. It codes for CASSGDRGHQEQYF.

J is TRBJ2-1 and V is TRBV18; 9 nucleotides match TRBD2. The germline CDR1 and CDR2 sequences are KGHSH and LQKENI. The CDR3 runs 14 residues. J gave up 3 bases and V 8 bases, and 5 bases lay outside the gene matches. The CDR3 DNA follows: TGTGCCAGCGGAAAGCGGGGGGACTACAATGAGCAGTTCTTC. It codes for CASGKRGDYNEQFF.

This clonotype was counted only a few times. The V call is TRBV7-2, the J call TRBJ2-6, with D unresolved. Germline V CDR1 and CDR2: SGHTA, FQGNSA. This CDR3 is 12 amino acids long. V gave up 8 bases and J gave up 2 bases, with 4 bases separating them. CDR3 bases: TGTGCCAGCGGGACTGGGGCCAACGTCCTGACTTTC. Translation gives CASGTGANVLTF.

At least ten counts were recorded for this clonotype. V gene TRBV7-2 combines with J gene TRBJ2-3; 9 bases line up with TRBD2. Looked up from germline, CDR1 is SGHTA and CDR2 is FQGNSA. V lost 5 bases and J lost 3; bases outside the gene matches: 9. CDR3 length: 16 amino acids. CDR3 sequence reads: CASSLLGLALTDTQYF. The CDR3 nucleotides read TGTGCCAGCAGCCTACTCGGACTAGCGTTGACAGATACGCAGTATTTT.